Described below is a single T cell receptor (beta chain) sequence and its context. This entry comes from a study of blood T cells in healthy people across ages. Study-level background: T cells yielded about one barcoded beta molecule per two cells through template switching.

Primed by a sample-barcoded 5' primer and a J-beta primer mix, a second PCR proceeded for about 6 to 11 cycles. TCRdb recomputed calls from the 5' RACE reads with MiXCR, one row per CDR3 protein. The profile shows approximately 1,700,000 distinct CDR3 sequences, roughly two fifths of them singletons. Germline-derived CDR1 and CDR2 are SNHLY and FYNNEI. The CDR3 has 15 residues. Trimming pared 4 bases from V and 3 bases from J, leaving 15 bases between. The total RNA that was extracted per sample amounted to at least 5 micrograms. Material for sequencing was blood. This clonotype originated in a human donor in good health. The chain recombines TRBV2 with TRBJ1-2, with D maybe TRBD1 (5 bases). The DNA for the CDR3 is TGTGCCAGCAGTGTAGGGCAGGGCTCCCACTATGGCTACACCTTC. Its translation: CASSVGQGSHYGYTF.